This T cell receptor (beta chain) is drawn from a study of control samples from healthy donors and cancer patients. The data were produced by immunoSEQ multiplex PCR, yet TCRdb's version contains in-frame clones alone and is incomplete. The repertoire has about 170,000 clones, about nine tenths of them found once; the top ten carry about 1.6%. Source material: blood. This TCR was sampled from a woman in her 30s in good health.

The CDR3 is CASSFGRVSYEQYF. CDR3 DNA: TGTGCCAGCAGTTTCGGGAGAGTGTCCTACGAGCAGTACTTC. The genes are TRBV28 and TRBJ2-7, with D possibly TRBD2 on 6 matching bases. The CDR3 covers 14 residues. Trimming took off 3 bases at V and 1 base at J, with 10 bases between the two ends. Germline assignment: CDR1 MDHEN and CDR2 SYDVKM.